This T cell receptor beta chain was identified in a study of T cell repertoires in cytomegalovirus infection. Study details: Recently identified HLA-C-restricted and well-studied HLA-B-restricted CMV epitopes were used. Public signatures in TCR beta pointed to CMV infection and matching HLA type. Study-level points and caveats: HLA-C-restricted CMV clonotypes gave the most frequent clonotype in two of eight donors. Cumulative frequency of public TCR beta families picked out carriers of CMV plus the relevant HLA.

The ends lost 2 bases at V and 2 bases at J; junction bases unmatched: 3. The CDR3 sequence is 15 residues long. CDR1 is SGHTA, CDR2 FQGNSA, per germline. Many counts were recorded for this clonotype. Its target is unknown. Each CDR3 protein is one row after TCRdb ran MiXCR on the reads. The sample records about 920,000 distinct CDR3 sequences, approximately 33% being singletons. The TCR comes from a human donor in good health (CMV status not recorded). Some clones in this sample may be carry-over from other donors' samples. This specimen was cultured CD8+ T cells from PBMCs, taken from culture after CMV antigen stimulation. V and J are TRBV7-2 and TRBJ2-5; 9 positions match TRBD2. This chain's CDR3 is CASSLLAGRQETQYF. CDR3 in DNA: TGTGCCAGCAGCTTACTAGCGGGGCGTCAAGAGACCCAGTACTTC.